This TCR beta chain comes out of a study of blood T cells in healthy people across ages. V dropped 4 bases and J dropped 5; count of bases not matched to a gene: 10. The germline gives CDR1 LGHDT, CDR2 YNNKEL (reference sequence). The CDR3 runs 16 residues. In its sample, this clonotype was seen many times. Combining a sample-barcoded 5' primer with a J-beta primer mix, a second PCR ran for 7 to 11 cycles. MiXCR, applied by TCRdb to the 5' RACE reads, yields one record per CDR3 protein. The sample lists roughly 900,000 distinct CDR3 sequences; about 28% were seen once. The material sequenced was blood. The gene calls are TRBV3-1 and TRBJ2-5; 10 bases are a match to TRBD2. The clonotype originates from a woman of 80 years or more in good health. DNA for the CDR3: TGTGCCAGCAGCCTGTTGAGTAGCGGGGGGTGGGAGACCCAGTACTTC. Its protein product is CASSLLSSGGWETQYF.